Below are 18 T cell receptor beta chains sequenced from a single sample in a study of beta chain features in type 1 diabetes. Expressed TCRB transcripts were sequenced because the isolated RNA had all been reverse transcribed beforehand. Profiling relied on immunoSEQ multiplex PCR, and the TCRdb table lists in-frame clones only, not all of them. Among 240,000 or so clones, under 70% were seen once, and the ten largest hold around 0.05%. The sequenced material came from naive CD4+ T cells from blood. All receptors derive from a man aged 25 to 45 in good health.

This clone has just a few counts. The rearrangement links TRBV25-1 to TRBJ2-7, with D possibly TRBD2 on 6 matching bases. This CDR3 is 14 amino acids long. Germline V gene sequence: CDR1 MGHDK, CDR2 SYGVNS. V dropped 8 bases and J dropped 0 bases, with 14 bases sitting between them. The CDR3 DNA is TGTGCCAGCGCCCGGGACGGGGGCTCCTACGAGCAGTACTTC. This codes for CASARDGGSYEQYF.

For the CDR3, the DNA is TGTGCCAGCAGTTTTCCCCCTCGACTAGCGGGAGTGGAAGAGACCCAGTACTTC. It encodes CASSFPPRLAGVEETQYF. This chain joins TRBV28 and TRBJ2-5, with 12 nucleotides matching TRBD2. The CDR3 has 18 residues. The trim removed 3 bases at V and 3 bases at J, leaving 11 bases unmatched. Germline V lookup: CDR1 MDHEN, CDR2 SYDVKM.

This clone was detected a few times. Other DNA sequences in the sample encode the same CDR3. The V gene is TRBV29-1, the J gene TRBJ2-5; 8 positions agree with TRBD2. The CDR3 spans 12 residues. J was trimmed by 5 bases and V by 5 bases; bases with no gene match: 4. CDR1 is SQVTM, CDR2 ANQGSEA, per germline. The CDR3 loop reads CSVREGVETQYF. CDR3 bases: TGCAGCGTTCGGGAGGGAGTTGAGACCCAGTACTTC. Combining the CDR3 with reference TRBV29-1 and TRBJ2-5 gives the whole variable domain SAVISQKPSRDICQRGTSLTIQCQVDSQVTMMFWYRQQPGQSLTLIATANQGSEATYESGFVIDKFPISRPNLTFSTLTVSNMSPEDSSIYLCSVREGVETQYFGPGTRLLVL.

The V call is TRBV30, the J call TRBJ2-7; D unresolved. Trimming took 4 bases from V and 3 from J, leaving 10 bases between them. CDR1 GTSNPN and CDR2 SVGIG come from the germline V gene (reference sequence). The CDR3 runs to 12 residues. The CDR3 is CAWNTAYYEQYF. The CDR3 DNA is TGTGCCTGGAATACAGCCTACTACGAGCAGTACTTC.

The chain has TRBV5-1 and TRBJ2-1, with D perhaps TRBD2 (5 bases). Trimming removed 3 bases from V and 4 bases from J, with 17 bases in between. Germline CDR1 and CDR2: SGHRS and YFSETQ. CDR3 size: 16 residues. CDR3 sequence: CASSWSRNREYNEQFF. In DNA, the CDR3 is TGCGCCAGCAGCTGGTCCCGGAACCGGGAATACAATGAGCAGTTCTTC.

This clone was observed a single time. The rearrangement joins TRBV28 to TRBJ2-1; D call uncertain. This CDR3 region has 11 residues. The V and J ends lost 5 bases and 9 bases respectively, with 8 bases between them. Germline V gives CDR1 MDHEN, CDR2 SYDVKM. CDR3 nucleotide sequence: TGTGCCAGCAGTCCCCTTGGTGAGCAGTTCTTC. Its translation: CASSPLGEQFF.

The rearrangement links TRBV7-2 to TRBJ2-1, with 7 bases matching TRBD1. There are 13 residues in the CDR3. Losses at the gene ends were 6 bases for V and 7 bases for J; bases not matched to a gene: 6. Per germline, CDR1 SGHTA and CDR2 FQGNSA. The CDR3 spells CASRMAGGNEQFF. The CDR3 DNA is TGTGCCAGCAGGATGGCAGGGGGAAATGAGCAGTTCTTC.

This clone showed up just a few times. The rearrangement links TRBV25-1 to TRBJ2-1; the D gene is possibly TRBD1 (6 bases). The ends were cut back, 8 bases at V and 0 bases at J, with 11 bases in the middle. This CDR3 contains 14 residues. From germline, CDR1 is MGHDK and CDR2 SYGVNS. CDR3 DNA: TGTGCCAGCGCCGGACAGAGCTCCTACAATGAGCAGTTCTTC. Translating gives CASAGQSSYNEQFF.

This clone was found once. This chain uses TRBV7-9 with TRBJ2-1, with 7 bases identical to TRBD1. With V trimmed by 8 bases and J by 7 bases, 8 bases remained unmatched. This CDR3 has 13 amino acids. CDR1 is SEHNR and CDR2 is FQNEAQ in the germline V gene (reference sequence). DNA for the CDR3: TGTGCCAGCCCGTCCAGGGGGTATAATGAGCAGTTCTTC. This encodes CASPSRGYNEQFF.

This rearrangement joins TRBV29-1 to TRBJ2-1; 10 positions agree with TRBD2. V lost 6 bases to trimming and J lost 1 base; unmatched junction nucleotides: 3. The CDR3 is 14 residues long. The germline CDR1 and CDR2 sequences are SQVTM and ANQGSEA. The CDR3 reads CSVGTSESYNEQFF. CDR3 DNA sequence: TGCAGCGTGGGGACTAGCGAGTCCTACAATGAGCAGTTCTTC.

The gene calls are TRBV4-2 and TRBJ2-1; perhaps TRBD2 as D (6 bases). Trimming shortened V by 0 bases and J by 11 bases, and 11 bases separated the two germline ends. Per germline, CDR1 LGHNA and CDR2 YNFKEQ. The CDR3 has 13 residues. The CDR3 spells CASSQETEGQQFF. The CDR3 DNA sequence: TGTGCCAGCAGCCAAGAGACGGAGGGGCAGCAGTTCTTC.

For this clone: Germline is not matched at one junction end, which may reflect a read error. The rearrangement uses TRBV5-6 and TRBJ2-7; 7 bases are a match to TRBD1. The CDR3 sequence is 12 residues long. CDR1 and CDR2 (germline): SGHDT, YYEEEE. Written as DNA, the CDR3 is TGTGCCAGCAGCGCAGGGACAGCGAGGGGGTTCTTC. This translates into CASSAGTARGFF.

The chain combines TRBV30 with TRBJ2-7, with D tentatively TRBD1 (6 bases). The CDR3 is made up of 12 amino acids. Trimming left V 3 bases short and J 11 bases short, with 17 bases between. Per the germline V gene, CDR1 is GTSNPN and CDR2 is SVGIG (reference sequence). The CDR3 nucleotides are TGTGCCTGGAGAACACAGGGTGGATTTAAGTACTTC. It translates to CAWRTQGGFKYF.

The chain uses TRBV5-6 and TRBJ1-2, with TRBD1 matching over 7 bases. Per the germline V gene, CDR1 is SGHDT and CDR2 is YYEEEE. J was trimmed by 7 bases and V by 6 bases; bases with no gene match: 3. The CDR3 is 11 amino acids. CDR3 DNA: TGTGCCAGCAACGACAGGGTTGGCTACACCTTC. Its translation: CASNDRVGYTF.

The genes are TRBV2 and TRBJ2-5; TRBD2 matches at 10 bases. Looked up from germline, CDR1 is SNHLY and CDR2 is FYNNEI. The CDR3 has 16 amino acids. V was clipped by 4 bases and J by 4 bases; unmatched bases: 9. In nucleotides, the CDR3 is TGTGCCAGCAGTGGACTAAGCGGGAGGGCCGGAGAGACCCAGTACTTC. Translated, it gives CASSGLSGRAGETQYF.

DNA for the CDR3: TGTGCCAGCAGCCGAAGACCGAGCACAGATACGCAGTATTTT. Encoded protein: CASSRRPSTDTQYF. J is TRBJ2-3 and V is TRBV9; D unclear. Trimming removed 4 bases at V and 0 bases at J, with 9 bases between. The CDR3 runs to 14 residues. Germline assignment: CDR1 SGDLS and CDR2 YYNGEE. Together with reference TRBV9 and TRBJ2-3, the CDR3 gives the full variable domain: DSGVTQTPKHLITATGQRVTLRCSPRSGDLSVYWYQQSLDQGLQFLIQYYNGEERAKGNILERFSAQQFPDLHSELNLSSLELGDSALYFCASSRRPSTDTQYFGPGTRLTVL.

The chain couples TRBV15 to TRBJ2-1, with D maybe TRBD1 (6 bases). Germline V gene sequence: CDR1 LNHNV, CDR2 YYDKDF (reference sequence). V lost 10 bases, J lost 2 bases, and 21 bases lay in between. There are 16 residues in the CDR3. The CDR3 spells CAITLVEAGAYNEQFF. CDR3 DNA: TGTGCCATAACCCTGGTGGAGGCAGGGGCCTACAATGAGCAGTTCTTC.

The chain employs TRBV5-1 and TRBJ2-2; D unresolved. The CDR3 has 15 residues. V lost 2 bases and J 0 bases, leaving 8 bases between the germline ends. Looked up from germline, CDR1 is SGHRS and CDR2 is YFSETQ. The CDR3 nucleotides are TGCGCCAGCAGCTTCGTGGGCGCGAACACCGGGGAGCTGTTTTTT. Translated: CASSFVGANTGELFF.